This T cell receptor beta chain emerged from a study of blood T cell repertoires in COVID-19. Overall study context: Some COVID-19 samples were acute and others convalescent; all came from the United States, Italy and Spain. PBMCs, B-cell-depleted T cells, or T cells were the source of the cDNA or gDNA that made up the material.

The CDR3 is 13 residues long. The V end was cut by 2 bases, the J end by 4 bases, with 8 bases between. Germline V lookup: CDR1 LNHDA, CDR2 SQIVND (reference sequence). In the original processing: Amplification of reference gene primers was used by the study to estimate nucleated cell counts. Repertoires were generated with immunoSEQ multiplex PCR, while TCRdb's copy carries only in-frame clones and drops some. That table furnishes V, J and clone size, whereas the DNA furnished D and trimming. The sample shows about 270,000 clones, about four fifths of them seen only once. This receptor was obtained from a woman aged 55-70 years with active or convalescent COVID-19. Sequenced input: peripheral blood. The rearrangement joins TRBV19 to TRBJ2-5, with D perhaps TRBD2 (6 bases). The CDR3 DNA follows: TGTGCCAGTAGTATAACCGGGAGAGAGACCCAGTACTTC. Amino acid sequence: CASSITGRETQYF. Variable domain in full (rest from reference TRBV19 and TRBJ2-5): DGGITQSPKYLFRKEGQNVTLSCEQNLNHDAMYWYRQDPGQGLRLIYYSQIVNDFQKGDIAEGYSVSREKKESFPLTVTSAQKNPTAFYLCASSITGRETQYFGPGTRLLVL.